One TCR beta chain is described in this entry. Its antigen is undetermined. This record belongs to a study of CD8 T cells in Susac syndrome. Study at large: The sequenced Susac syndrome patients comprised roughly 6 with active disease and roughly eight in remission. The Susac syndrome patients were therapy-naive, on corticosteroids, or on intravenous immunoglobulin alone at blood draw. Overall study results and limits: In total CD8+ repertoires, sixteen Susac-specific public clones were detected, and CD8+ TEMRA repertoires contained roughly five.

A quantity of about 0.5 to 1 ug RNA underwent reverse transcription using random hexamers. Amplification of TCR beta CDR3 used immunoSEQ multiplex PCR across 54 Vbeta and 13 Jbeta. TCRdb itself ran the immunoSEQ multiplex PCR reads through MiXCR, one entry per CDR3 protein. The profile shows 100,000 to 150,000 distinct CDR3 sequences, approximately 96% of them singletons. The CDR3 runs to 21 residues. Losses at the gene ends were 6 bases for V and 4 bases for J; bases not matched to a gene: 20. Per germline, CDR1 SQVTM and CDR2 ANQGSEA. The sample comprised CD8+ T cells from PBMCs. The TCR comes from a human donor with Susac syndrome. This sequence joins TRBV29-1 and TRBJ2-6; TRBD2 matches 14 bases. The CDR3 is CSVGDRGGGLAGAYGANVLTF. The CDR3 DNA sequence: TGCAGCGTAGGAGACCGCGGCGGGGGACTAGCGGGAGCTTACGGGGCCAACGTCCTGACTTTC. Complete variable domain (other parts from reference TRBV29-1 and TRBJ2-6): SAVISQKPSRDICQRGTSLTIQCQVDSQVTMMFWYRQQPGQSLTLIATANQGSEATYESGFVIDKFPISRPNLTFSTLTVSNMSPEDSSIYLCSVGDRGGGLAGAYGANVLTFGAGSRLTVL.